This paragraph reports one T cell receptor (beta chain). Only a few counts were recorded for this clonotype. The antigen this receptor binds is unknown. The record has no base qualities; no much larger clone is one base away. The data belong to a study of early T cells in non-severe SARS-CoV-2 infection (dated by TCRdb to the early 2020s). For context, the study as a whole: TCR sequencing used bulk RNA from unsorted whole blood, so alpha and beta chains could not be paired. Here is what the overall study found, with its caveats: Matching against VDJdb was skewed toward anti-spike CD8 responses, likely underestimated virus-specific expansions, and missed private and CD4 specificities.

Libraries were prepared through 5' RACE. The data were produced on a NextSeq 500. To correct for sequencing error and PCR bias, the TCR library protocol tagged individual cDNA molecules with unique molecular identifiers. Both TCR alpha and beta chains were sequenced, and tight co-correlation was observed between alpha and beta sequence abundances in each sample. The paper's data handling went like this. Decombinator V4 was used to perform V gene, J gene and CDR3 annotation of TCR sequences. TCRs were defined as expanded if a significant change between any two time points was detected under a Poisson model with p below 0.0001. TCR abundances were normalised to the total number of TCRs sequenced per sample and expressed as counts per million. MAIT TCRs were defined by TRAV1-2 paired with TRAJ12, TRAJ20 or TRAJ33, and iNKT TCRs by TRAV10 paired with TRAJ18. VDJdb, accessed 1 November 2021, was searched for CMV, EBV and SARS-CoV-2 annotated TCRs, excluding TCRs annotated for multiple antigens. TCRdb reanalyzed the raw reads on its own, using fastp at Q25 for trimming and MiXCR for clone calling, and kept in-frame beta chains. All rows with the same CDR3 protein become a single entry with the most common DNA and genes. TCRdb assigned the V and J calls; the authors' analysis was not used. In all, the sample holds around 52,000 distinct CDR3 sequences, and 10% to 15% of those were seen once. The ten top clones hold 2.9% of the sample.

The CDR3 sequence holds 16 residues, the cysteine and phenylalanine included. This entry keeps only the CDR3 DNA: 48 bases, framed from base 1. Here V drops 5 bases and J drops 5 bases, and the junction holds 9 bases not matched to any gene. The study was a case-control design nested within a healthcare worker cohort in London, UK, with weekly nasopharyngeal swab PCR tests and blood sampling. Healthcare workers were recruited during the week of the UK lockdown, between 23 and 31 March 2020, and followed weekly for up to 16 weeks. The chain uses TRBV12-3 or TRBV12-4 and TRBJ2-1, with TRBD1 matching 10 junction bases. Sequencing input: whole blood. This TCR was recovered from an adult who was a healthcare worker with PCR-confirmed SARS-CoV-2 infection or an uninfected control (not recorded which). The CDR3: CASSPTGTGAHNEQFF. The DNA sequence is TGTGCCAGCAGTCCCACCGGGACAGGGGCCCACAATGAGCAGTTCTTC.